The TCR beta chain described here comes from a study of blood T cell repertoires in COVID-19 (dated by TCRdb to the early 2020s). Describing the broader study: Collaborator samples came from the United States, Italy and Spain and covered acute and convalescent phases of COVID-19. The material from the prospective study consisted of cDNA or gDNA derived from T cells, B-cell-depleted T cells, or PBMCs. Subjects who had been exposed to COVID-19, were actively infected with it, or had recovered from it provided the deeply sampled blood TCRbeta repertoires that made up the dataset. The repertoires were made available in a free public database intended to serve as a resource for research on the immune response to SARS-CoV-2. The samples were drawn from two sources: the first 160 participants of the ongoing ImmuneRACE study, and 1,000 to 1,500 subjects contributed by 6 global collaborators. A de-identified subject ID, COVID-19 status, age in years and sex were almost always included in the sample metadata. Where available, HLA class I and class II types were obtained from metadata supplied by the sample provider rather than from assay-based typing. Overall results and qualifications from the work: The quantity of clinical and demographic metadata differed by source and by participant and was supplied without curation.

In the prospective study, participants were about 18 to 90 years old, resided in fewer than 25 geographic areas of the United States, and were enrolled through a virtual design. In the prospective study, participants were assigned to cohorts based on the clinical history participants reported in a screening survey and a study questionnaire. In the prospective study, whole blood, serum and a nasopharyngeal or oropharyngeal swab were collected from each participant by mobile phlebotomists. Additional blood draws and questionnaires over an approximately two-month period could optionally be provided by prospective study participants. Before DNA extraction, prospective study blood samples were shipped either frozen or at room temperature. The CDR3 runs 12 amino acids, cysteine and phenylalanine included. Only the CDR3 part of the read is kept: 36 bases, read in frame from the first base. For CDR1 and CDR2, the germline V gene (reference sequence) lists LNHDA and SQIVND. The germline ends are 7 bases apart after V is trimmed by 4 bases and J by 4 bases.

A note on this clone: The specificity of this receptor is unknown. No base-level quality is on record; no much larger clone is a single base apart.

TCRbeta CDR3 regions were amplified from genomic DNA using the immunoSEQ Assay, a bias-controlled multiplex PCR. The authors' pipeline ran thus. The number of nucleated cells in each sample was estimated by amplification of reference gene primers within the assay. To quantify the absolute abundance of each unique TCRbeta CDR3 rearrangement, sequence reads were collapsed and filtered. For each sample, productive Simpson clonality was calculated by taking the square root of Simpson's diversity index across productive rearrangements. The table was pulled from immuneACCESS by TCRdb, which kept in-frame rearrangements only. Such tables lose some clones; where checked, under half of the loss comes from unresolved V genes, and the rest has no known cause. Clone size and the V and J calls come from that table; the DNA yielded D and trimming. For this sample there are 300,000 to 500,000 clones; roughly 90% appear just once. More than 0.9% of the sample is in the top ten clones.

The sample consisted of PBMCs or T cells enriched from blood (not recorded which). The sequence links TRBV19 to TRBJ1-2; the D gene assignment is ambiguous. The clonotype comes from a woman aged 30 to 39 with acute COVID-19. The CDR3 protein: CASSNPGYGYTF. The nucleotide sequence is given as TGTGCCAGTAGTAACCCGGGCTATGGCTACACCTTC.